This is a list of T cell receptor beta chains from one sample in a study of T cell responses to AZD1222 COVID-19 vaccine. The repertoire was sequenced with immunoSEQ multiplex PCR; TCRdb's copy has only in-frame clones and lacks some. The sample includes about 140,000 clones, over 75% of them seen just once. This specimen consisted of peripheral blood, obtained on day 0 of AZD1222 vaccination. The receptors were gathered from an adult in good health. Each CDR3 is given without its conserved first and last residue.

j_call	v_call	cdr3_aa
TRBJ2-3	TRBV5-1	ASSLGRVVDTQY
TRBJ1-4	TRBV7-2	ASSLGVGGWANEKLF
TRBJ1-6	TRBV9	ASSPGQGNSPLH
TRBJ2-1	TRBV10-3	AIGEGDLGNEQF
TRBJ2-5	TRBV13	ASSLATETQY
TRBJ1-2	TRBV25-1	ASSESLLSDRKDGYT
TRBJ2-3	TRBV7-3	ASSLGPSTDTQY
TRBJ2-5	TRBV13	ASSPREGTQY
TRBJ1-2	TRBV4-1	ASSPMSSDYGYT
TRBJ2-1	TRBV18	ASSQTGARYNEQF
TRBJ1-2	TRBV27	ASSLGQGISGYT
TRBJ2-1	TRBV29-1	SVPTGGHEQF
TRBJ1-4	TRBV7-2	ASSLAAGQGEKLF
TRBJ2-1	TRBV24-1	ATSDFGSEQF
TRBJ1-5	TRBV5-1	ASSLWGADQPQH
TRBJ1-2	TRBV19	ASSRGTGGDYGYT
TRBJ1-2	TRBV27	ASSPRAYGYT
TRBJ1-1	TRBV4-1	ASSHLLLWGMNTEAF
TRBJ1-5	TRBV30	AWSRGRDQPQH
TRBJ2-7	TRBV5-6	ASSHPTAGTYEQY
TRBJ1-1	TRBV5-6	ASSFLEGRGVTNEAF
TRBJ2-1	TRBV5-1	ASSLAQWNEQF
TRBJ1-2	TRBV6-5	ASSLRGRIYGYT
TRBJ2-3	TRBV7-2	ASSFSRRSTDTQY
TRBJ1-5	TRBV19	ASSTLQQPHQPQH
TRBJ1-4	TRBV30	AWSESGRGNEKLF
TRBJ1-5	TRBV7-9	ASSRGQGSNQPQH
TRBJ1-2	TRBV10-3	AISESSTEYGYT
TRBJ2-1	TRBV11-2	ASSFSGGGYNEQF
TRBJ1-2	TRBV11-2	ASSLGTGHYGYT